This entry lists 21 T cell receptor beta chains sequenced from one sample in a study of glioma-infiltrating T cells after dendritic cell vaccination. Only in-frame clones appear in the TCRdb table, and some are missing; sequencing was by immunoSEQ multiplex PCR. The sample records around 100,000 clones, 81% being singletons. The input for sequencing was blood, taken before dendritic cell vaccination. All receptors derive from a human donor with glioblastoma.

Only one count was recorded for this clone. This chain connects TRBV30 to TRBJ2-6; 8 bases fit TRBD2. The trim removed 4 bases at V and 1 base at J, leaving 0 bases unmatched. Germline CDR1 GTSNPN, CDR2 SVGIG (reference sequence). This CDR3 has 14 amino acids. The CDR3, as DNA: TGTGCCTGGATAGCGGGGTCTGGGGCCAACGTCCTGACTTTC. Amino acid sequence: CAWIAGSGANVLTF.

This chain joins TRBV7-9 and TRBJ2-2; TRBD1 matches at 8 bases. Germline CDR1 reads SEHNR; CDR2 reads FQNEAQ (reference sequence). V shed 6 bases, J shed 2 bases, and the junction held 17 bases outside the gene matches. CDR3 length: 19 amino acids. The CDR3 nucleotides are TGTGCCAGCAGACTCCTGGGACAGGCGGCGGGGAAAAACACCGGGGAGCTGTTTTTT. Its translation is CASRLLGQAAGKNTGELFF.

The CDR3 DNA reads TGTGCCAGCAGCGTAAGGGGGCCGCGTGCCGAGCAGTACTTC. Amino acids: CASSVRGPRAEQYF. V is TRBV7-2 and J is TRBJ2-7, with TRBD1 identical over 7 bases. In germline, CDR1 is SGHTA, CDR2 FQGNSA. The CDR3 totals 14 residues. The J segment lost 6 bases and the V segment lost 5 bases, leaving 10 bases of the junction unmatched.

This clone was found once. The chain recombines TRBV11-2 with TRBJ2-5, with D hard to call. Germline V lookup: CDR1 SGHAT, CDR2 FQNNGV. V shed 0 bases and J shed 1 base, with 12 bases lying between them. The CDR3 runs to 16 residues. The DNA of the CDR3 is TGTGCCAGCAGCTTAGATCCGGCTAGACGCCAAGAGACCCAGTACTTC. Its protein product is CASSLDPARRQETQYF.

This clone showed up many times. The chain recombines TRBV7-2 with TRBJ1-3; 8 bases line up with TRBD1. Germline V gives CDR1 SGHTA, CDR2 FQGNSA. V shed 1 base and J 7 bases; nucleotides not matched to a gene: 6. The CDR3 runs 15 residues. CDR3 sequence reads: CASSLVGTGGNTIYF. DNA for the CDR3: TGTGCCAGCAGCTTAGTTGGGACAGGAGGGAACACCATATATTTT.

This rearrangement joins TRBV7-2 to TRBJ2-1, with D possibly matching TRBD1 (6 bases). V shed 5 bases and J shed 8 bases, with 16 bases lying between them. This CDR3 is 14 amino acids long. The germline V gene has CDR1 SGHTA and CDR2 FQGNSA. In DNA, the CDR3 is TGTGCCAGCAGCCGGGACACCAAGAGGGATGAGCAGTTCTTC. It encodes CASSRDTKRDEQFF.

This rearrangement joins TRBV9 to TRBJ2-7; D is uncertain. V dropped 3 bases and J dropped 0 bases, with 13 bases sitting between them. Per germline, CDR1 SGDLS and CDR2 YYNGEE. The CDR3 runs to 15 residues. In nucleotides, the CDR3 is TGTGCCAGCAGCGCTCCGGGTTTTAACTCCTACGAGCAGTACTTC. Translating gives CASSAPGFNSYEQYF.

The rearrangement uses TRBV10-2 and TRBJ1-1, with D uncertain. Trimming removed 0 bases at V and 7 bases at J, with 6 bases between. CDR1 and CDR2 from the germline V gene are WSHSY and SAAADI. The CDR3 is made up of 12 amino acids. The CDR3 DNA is TGCGCCAGCAGTGAGTCCGTCTTTGAAGCTTTCTTT. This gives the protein CASSESVFEAFF.

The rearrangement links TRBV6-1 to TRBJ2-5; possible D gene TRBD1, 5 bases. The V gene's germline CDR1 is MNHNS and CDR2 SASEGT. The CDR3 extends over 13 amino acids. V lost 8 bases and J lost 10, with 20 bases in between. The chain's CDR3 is CASRTSGNSGQYF. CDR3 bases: TGTGCCAGCCGGACGTCAGGGAATAGTGGCCAGTACTTC.

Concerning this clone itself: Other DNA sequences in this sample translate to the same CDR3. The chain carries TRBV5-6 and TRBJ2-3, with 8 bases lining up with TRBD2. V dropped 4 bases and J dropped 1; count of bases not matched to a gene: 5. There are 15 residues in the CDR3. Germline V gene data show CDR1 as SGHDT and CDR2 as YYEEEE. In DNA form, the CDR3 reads TGTGCCAGCAGCCTTGTGCGGGGGGGCACAGATACGCAGTATTTT. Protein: CASSLVRGGTDTQYF.

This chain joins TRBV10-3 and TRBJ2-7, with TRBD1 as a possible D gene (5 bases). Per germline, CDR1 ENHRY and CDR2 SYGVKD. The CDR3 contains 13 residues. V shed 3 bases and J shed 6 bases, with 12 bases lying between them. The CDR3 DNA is TGTGCCATCAGTGACAGGGTTCAGGGCGAGCAGTACTTC. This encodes CAISDRVQGEQYF.

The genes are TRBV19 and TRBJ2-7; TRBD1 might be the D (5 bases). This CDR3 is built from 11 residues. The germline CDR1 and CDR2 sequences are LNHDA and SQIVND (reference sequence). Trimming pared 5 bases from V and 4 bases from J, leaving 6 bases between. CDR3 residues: CASSQGYEQYF. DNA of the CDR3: TGTGCCAGTAGTCAGGGTTACGAGCAGTACTTC.

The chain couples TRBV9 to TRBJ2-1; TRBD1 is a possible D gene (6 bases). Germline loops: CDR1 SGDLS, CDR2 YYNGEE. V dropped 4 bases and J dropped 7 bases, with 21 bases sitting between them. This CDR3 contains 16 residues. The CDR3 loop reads CASSPDRSRWGNEQFF. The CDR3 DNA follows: TGTGCCAGCAGCCCAGACAGGTCGCGCTGGGGAAATGAGCAGTTCTTC. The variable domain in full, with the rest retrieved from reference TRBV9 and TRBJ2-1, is DSGVTQTPKHLITATGQRVTLRCSPRSGDLSVYWYQQSLDQGLQFLIQYYNGEERAKGNILERFSAQQFPDLHSELNLSSLELGDSALYFCASSPDRSRWGNEQFFGPGTRLTVL.

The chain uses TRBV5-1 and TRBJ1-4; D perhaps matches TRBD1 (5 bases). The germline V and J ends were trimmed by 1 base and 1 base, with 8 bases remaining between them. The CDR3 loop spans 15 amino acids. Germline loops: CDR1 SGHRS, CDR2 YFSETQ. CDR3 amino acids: CASSLQGVTNEKLFF. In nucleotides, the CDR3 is TGCGCCAGCAGCTTGCAGGGCGTAACTAATGAAAAACTGTTTTTT. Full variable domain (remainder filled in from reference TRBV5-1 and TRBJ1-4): KAGVTQTPRYLIKTRGQQVTLSCSPISGHRSVSWYQQTPGQGLQFLFEYFSETQRNKGNFPGRFSGRQFSNSRSEMNVSTLELGDSALYLCASSLQGVTNEKLFFGSGTQLSVL.

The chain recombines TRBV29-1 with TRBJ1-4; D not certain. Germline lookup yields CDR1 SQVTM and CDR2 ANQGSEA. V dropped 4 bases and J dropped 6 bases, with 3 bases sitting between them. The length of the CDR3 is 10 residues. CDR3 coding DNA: TGCAGCGTTGCGGATGAAAAACTGTTTTTT. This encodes CSVADEKLFF.

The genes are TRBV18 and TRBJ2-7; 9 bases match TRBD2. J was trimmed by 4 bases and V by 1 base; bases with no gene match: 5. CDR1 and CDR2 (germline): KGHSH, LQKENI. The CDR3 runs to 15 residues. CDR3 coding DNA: TGTGCCAGCTCACCACTGCCTAGCGGGGAATACGAGCAGTACTTC. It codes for CASSPLPSGEYEQYF.

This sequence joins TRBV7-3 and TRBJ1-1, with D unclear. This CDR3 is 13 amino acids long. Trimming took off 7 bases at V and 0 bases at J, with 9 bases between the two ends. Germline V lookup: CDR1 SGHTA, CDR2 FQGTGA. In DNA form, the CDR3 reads TGTGCCAGCACCGAGGGATTGAACACTGAAGCTTTCTTT. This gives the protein CASTEGLNTEAFF.

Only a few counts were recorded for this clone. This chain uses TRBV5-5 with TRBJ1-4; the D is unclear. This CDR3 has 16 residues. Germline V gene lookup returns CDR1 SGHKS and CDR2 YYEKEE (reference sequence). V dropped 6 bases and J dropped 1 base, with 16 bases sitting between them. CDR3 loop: CASIRDAERTNEKLFF. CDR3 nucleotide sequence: TGTGCCAGCATCCGCGATGCGGAGAGAACTAATGAAAAACTGTTTTTT.

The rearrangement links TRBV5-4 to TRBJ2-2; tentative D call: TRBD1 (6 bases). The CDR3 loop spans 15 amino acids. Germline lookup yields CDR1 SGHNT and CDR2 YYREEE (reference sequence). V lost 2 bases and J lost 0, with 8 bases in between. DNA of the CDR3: TGTGCCAGCAGCTTCCCAGGGGCGAACACCGGGGAGCTGTTTTTT. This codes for CASSFPGANTGELFF.

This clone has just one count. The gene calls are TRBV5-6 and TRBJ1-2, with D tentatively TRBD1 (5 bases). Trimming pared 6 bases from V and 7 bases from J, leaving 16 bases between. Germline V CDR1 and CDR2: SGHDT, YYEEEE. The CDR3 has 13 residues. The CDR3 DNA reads TGTGCCAGCACCCTCGGGGGACCGGGTGGCTACACCTTC. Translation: CASTLGGPGGYTF.

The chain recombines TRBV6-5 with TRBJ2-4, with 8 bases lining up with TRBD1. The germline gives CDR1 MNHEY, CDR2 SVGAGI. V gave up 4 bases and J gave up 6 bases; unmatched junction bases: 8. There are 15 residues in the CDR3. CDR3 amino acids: CASSFGGQGGNIQYF. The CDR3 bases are TGTGCCAGCAGTTTTGGCGGACAGGGCGGAAACATTCAGTACTTC.